This T cell receptor (beta chain) was obtained from a study of post-analysis software for immune sequencing data. In the study overall: Recorded disease courses covered relapsing-remitting, secondary progressive and progressive-relapsing multiple sclerosis. Some patients had no subtype annotation.

This clonotype was observed once. Its antigen is unknown. Whole-study results and caveats: Compared against controls, patients with multiple sclerosis displayed significantly lower normalized Chao1 diversity. Controls showed lower frequencies than patients for a few TRBV segments, and TRBV5-6, TRBV5-1 and TRBV20-1 were among these.

V dropped 6 bases and J dropped 2 bases, with 14 bases sitting between them. The CDR3 runs to 14 residues. From germline, CDR1 is DFQATT and CDR2 SNEGSKA (reference sequence). Unique molecular identifiers had been added to the TCR beta cDNA libraries. TCRdb reprocessed the PCR reads with MiXCR, giving one entry per CDR3 protein. The data hold roughly 730,000 distinct CDR3 sequences, with 25% to 30% observed a single time. The receptor comes from a girl aged 5-17 years with multiple sclerosis. What was sequenced was blood. J is TRBJ1-5 and V is TRBV20-1, with D tentatively TRBD1 (6 bases). The CDR3 reads CSAATGQGNQPQHF. The DNA of the CDR3 is TGCAGTGCCGCGACGGGACAAGGCAATCAGCCCCAGCATTTT.